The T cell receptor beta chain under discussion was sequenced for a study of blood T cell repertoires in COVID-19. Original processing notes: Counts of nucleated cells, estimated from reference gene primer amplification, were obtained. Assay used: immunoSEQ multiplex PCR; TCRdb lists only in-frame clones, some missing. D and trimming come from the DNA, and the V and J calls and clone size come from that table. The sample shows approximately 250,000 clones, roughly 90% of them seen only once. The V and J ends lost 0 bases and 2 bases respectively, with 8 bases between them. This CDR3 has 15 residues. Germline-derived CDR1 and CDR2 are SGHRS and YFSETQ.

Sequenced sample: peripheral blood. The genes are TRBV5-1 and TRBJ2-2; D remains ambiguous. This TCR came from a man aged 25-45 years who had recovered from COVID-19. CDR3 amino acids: CASSLVQINTGELFF. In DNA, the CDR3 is TGCGCCAGCAGCTTGGTACAGATTAACACCGGGGAGCTGTTTTTT.